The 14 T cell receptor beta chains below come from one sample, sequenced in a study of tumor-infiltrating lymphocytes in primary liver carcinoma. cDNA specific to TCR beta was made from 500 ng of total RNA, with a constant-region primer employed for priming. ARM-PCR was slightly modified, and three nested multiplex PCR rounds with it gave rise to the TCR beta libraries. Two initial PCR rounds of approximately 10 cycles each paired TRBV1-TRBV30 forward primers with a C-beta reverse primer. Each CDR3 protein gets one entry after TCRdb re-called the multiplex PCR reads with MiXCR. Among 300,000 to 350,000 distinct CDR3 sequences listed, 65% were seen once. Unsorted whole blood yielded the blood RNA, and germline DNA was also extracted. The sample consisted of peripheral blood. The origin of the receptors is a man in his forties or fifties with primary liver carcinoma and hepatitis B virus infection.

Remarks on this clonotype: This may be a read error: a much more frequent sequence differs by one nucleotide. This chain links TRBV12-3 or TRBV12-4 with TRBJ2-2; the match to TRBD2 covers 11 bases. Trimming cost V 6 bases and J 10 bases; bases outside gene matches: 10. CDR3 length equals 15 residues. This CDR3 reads CASSWTSGRAAELFF. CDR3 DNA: TGTGCCAGCAGCTGGACTAGCGGGCGGGCCGCGGAGCTGTTTTTT.

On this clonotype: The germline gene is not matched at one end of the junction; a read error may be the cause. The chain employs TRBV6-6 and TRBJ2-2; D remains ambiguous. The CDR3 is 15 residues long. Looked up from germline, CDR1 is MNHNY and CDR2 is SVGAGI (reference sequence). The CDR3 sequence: CASSKDVGYTGELFF. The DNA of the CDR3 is TGTGCAAGCAGCAAAGATGTCGGATACACCGGGGAGCTGTTTTTT.

The CDR3 region has the DNA TGTGCCAGCAGTTCCGTGATAGGGCTATCACCCCTCCACTTT. Translating it yields CASSSVIGLSPLHF. The genes are TRBV11-1 and TRBJ1-6; D gene unclear. The CDR3 runs 14 residues. In germline, CDR1 is SGHAT, CDR2 FQDESV (reference sequence). The ends were cut back, 6 bases at V and 10 bases at J, with 16 bases in the middle.

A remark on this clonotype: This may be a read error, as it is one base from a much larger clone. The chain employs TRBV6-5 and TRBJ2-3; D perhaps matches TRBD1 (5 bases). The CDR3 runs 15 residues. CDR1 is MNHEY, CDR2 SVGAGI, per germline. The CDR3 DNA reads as TGTTCCAGCAGTATCGCAGGGCCCACCACAGATACGCAGTATTTT. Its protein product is CSSSIAGPTTDTQYF.

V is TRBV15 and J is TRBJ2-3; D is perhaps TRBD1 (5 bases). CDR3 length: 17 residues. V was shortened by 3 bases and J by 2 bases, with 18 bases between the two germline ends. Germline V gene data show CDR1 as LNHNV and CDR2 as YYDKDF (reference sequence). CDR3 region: CATSRSREVDITDTQYF. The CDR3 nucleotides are TGTGCCACCAGCAGGTCCAGGGAAGTGGACATCACAGATACGCAGTATTTT.

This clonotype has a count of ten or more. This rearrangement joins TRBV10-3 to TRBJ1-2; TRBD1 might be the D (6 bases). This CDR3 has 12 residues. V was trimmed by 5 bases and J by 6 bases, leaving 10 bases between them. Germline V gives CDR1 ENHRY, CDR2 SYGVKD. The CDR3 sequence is CAISTTGNGYTF. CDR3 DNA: TGTGCCATCAGTACAACAGGGAATGGCTACACCTTC.

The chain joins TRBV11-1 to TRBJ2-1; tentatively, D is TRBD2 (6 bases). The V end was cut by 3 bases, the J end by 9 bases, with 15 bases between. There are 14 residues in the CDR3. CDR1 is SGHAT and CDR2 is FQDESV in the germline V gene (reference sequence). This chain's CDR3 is CASSLTSGHSEQFF. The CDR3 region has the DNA TGTGCCAGCAGCTTGACTAGTGGGCACAGTGAGCAGTTCTTC. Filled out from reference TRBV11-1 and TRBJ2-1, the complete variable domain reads EAEVAQSPRYKITEKSQAVAFWCDPISGHATLYWYRQILGQGPELLVQFQDESVVDDSQLPKDRFSAERLKGVDSTLKIQPAELGDSAMYLCASSLTSGHSEQFFGPGTRLTVL.

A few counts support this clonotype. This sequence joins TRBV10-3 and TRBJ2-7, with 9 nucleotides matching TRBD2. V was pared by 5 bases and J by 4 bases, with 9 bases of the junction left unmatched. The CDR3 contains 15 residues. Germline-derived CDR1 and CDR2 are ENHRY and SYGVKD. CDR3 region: CAISRLAGVDYEQYF. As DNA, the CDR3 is TGTGCCATCAGTAGGTTAGCGGGAGTCGATTACGAGCAGTACTTC.

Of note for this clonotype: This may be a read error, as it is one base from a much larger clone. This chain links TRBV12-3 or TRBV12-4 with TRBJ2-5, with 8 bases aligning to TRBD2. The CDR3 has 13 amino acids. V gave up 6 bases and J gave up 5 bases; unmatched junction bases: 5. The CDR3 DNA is TGTGCCAGCAGGCTCCGGGGGGGGGAGACCCAGTACTTC. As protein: CASRLRGGETQYF.

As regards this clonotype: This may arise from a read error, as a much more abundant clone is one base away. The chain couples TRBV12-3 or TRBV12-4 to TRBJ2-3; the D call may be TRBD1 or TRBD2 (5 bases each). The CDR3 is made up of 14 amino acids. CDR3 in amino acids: CASSFRDDPDTRYF. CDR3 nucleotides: TGTGCCAGCAGTTTCCGGGACGACCCAGATACGCGGTATTTT.

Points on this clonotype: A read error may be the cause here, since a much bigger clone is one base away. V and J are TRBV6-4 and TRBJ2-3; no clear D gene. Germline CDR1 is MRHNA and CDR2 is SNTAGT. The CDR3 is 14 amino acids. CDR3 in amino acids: CASSVTISTDTRYF. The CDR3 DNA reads TGTGCCAGCAGTGTAACGATCAGCACAGATACGCGGTATTTT.

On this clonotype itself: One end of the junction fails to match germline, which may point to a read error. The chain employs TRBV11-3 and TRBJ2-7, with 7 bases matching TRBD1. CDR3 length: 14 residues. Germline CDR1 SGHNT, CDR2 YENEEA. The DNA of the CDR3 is TGTGCCAGCAGCAAAGACAGGGTAAGCTACGAACAGTACTTC. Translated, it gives CASSKDRVSYEQYF.

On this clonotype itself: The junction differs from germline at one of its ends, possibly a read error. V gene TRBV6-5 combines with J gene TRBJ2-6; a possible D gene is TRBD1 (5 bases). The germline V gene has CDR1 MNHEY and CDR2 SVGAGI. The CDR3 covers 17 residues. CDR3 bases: TGTCCCAGCAGTTACTCTCAGGGTTTACCTGGGGCCAACGTCCTGACTTTC. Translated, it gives CPSSYSQGLPGANVLTF.

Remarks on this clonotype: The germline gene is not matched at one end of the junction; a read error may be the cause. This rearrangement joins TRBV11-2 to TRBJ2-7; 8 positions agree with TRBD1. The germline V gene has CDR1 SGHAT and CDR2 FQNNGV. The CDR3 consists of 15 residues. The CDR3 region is CASSRFQGATYGQYF. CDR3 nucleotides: TGTGCCAGCAGCCGATTCCAGGGGGCAACCTACGGGCAGTACTTC.